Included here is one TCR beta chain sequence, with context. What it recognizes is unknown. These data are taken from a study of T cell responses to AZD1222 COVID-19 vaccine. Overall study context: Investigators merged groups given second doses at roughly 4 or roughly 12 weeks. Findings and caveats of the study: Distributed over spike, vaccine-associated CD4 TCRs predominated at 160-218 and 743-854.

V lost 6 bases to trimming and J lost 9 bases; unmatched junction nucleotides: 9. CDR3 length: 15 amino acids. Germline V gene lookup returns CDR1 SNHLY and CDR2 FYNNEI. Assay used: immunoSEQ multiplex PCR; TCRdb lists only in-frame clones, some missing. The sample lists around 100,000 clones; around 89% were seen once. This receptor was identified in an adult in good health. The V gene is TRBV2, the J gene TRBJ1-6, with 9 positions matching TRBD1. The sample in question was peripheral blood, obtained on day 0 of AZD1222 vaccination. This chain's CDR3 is CASRKPGQGGSPLHF. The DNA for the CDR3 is TGTGCCAGCAGGAAACCGGGACAGGGTGGTTCACCCCTCCACTTT.